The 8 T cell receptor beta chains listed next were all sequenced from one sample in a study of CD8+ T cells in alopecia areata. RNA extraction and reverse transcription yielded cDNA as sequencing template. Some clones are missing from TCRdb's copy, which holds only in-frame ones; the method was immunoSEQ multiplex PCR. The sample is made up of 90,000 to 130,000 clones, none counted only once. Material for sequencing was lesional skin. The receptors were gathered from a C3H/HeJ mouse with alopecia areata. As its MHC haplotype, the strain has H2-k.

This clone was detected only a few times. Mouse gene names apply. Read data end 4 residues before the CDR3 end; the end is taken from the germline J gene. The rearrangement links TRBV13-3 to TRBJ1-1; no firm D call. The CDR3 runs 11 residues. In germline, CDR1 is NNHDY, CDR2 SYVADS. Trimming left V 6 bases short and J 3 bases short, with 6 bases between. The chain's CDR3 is CASKKYTEVFF. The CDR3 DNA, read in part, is TGTGCCAGCAAAAAGTACACA.

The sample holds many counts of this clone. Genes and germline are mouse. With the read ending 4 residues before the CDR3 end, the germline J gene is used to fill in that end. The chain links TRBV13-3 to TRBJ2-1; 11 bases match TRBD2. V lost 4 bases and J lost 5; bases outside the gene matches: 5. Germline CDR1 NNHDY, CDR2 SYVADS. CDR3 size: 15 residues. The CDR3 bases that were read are TGTGCCAGCAGTCCCTTACTGGGGGGGCATGCT. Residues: CASSPLLGGHA. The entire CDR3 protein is CASSPLLGGHAEQFF.

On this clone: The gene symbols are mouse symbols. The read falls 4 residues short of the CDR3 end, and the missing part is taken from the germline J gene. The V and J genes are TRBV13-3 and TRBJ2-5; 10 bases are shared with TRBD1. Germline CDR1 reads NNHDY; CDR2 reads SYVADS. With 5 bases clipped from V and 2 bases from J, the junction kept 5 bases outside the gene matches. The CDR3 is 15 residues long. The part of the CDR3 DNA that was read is TGTGCCAGCAGGGACAGGGGGGAGGTCCAAGAC. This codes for CASRDRGEVQD. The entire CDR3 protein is CASRDRGEVQDTQYF.

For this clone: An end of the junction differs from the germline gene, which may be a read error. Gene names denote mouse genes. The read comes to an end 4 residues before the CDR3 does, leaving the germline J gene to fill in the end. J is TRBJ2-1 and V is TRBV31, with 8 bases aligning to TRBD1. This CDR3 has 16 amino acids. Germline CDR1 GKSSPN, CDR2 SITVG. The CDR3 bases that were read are TGTGGCTGGAGTCTAGTGGACAGGGAAAAGGATGCT. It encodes CGWSLVDREKDA. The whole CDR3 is CGWSLVDREKDAEQFF.

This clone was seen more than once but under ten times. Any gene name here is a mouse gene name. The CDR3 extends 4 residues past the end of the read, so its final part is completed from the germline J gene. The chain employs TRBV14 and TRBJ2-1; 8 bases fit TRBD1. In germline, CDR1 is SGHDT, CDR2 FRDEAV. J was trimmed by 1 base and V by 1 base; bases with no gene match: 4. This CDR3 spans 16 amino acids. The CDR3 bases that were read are TGTGCCAGCAGTTTCGAGACAGGGGAAAACTATGCT. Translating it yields CASSFETGENYA. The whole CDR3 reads CASSFETGENYAEQFF. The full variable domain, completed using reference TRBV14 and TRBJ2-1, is EAGVTQSPRYAVLQEGQAVSFWCDPISGHDTLYWYQQPRDQGPQLLVYFRDEAVIDNSQLPSDRFSAVRPKGTNSTLKIQSAKQGDTATYLCASSFETGENYAEQFFGPGTRLTVL.

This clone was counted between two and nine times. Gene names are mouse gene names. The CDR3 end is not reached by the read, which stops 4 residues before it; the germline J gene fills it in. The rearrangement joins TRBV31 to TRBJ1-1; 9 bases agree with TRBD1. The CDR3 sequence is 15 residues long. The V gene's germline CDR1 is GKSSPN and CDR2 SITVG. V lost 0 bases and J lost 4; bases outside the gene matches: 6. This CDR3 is CAWSLEQGAGTEVFF. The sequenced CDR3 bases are TGTGCCTGGAGTCTAGAACAGGGGGCGGGCACA.

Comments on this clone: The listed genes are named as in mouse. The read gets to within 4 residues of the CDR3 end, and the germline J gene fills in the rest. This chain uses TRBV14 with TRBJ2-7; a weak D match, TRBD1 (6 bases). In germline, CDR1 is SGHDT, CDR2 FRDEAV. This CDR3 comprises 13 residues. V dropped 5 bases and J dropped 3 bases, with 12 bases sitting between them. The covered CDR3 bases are TGTGCCAGCAGCACTCAGGGGAGCTAT. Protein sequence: CASSTQGSY. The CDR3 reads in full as CASSTQGSYEQYF.

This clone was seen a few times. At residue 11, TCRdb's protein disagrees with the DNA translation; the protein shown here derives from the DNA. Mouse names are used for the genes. The CDR3 loop reads CASRQGDSGNTLYF. The part of the CDR3 DNA that was read is TGTGCCAGCAGACAGGGGGATTCTGGAAATACG. The V call is TRBV13-1, the J call TRBJ1-3; TRBD1 aligns across 8 bases. Read coverage stops 3 residues before the CDR3 terminus; the germline J gene supplies the remainder. CDR1 is NSHNY and CDR2 is SYGAGN in the germline V gene. V dropped 5 bases and J dropped 0; count of bases not matched to a gene: 1. The CDR3 consists of 14 residues.